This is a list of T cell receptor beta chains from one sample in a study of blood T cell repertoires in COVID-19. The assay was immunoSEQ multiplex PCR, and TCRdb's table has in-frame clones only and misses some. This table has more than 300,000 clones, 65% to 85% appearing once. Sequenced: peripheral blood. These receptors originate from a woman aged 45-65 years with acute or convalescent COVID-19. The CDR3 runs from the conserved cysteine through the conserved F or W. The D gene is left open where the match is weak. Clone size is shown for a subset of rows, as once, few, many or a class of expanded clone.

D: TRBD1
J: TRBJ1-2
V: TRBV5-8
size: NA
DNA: TGTGCCAGCGAGGGACAGCCCTATGGCTACACCTTC
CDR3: CASEGQPYGYTF

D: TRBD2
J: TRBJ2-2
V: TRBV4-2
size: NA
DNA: TGTGCCAGCAGCGGACTAGCGGATTTGAACACCGGGGAGCTGTTTTTT
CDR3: CASSGLADLNTGELFF

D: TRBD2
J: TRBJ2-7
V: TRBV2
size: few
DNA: TGTGCCACCCGGGCTAGCGGGAATTCCTACGAGCAGTACTTC
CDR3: CATRASGNSYEQYF

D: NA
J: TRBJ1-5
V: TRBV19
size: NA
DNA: TGTGCCAGTAGAGTAGAGGGGCCCCAGCATTTT
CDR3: CASRVEGPQHF

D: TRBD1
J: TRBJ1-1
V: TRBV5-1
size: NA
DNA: TGCGCCAGCAGCCCGGGACAGGGGAGTGCTGAAGCTTTCTTT
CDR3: CASSPGQGSAEAFF

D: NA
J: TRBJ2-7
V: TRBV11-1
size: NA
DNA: TGTGCCAGCAGCCCTAGGGGTATCTCCTACGAGCAGTACTTC
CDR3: CASSPRGISYEQYF

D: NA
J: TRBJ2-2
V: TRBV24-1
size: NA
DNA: TGTGCCACCAGTGATCGAGTAAACACCGGGGAGCTGTTTTTT
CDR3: CATSDRVNTGELFF

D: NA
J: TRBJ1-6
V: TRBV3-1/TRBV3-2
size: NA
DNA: TGTGCCAGCAGCCTAGAGGGGGGTAGTCAAGATTCACCCCTCCACTTT
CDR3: CASSLEGGSQDSPLHF

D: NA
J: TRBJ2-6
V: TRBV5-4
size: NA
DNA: TGTGCCAGCAGCTCGGAGGGTTCCGGGGGCTCTGGGGCCAACGTCCTGACTTTC
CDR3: CASSSEGSGGSGANVLTF

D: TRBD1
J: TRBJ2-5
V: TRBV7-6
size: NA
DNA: TGTGCCAGCAGCTCGGCTCTGGACAGGGGAGAGACCCAGTACTTC
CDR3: CASSSALDRGETQYF

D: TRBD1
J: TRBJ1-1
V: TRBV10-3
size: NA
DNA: TGTGCCATCACCAGGGACAGGGGCTCTGAAGCTTTCTTT
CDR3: CAITRDRGSEAFF

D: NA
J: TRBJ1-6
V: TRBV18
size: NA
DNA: TGTGCCAGCTCACCATACAGCTCCTATAATTCACCCCTCCACTTT
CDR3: CASSPYSSYNSPLHF

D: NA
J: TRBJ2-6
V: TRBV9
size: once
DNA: TGTGCCAGCAGCCCAGAGGGCTGGGCTGGGGCCAACGTCCTGACTTTC
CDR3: CASSPEGWAGANVLTF

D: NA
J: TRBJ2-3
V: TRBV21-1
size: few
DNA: TGTGCCAGCAGCAAGTCACAGGACGGACTATCTAGCACAGATACGCAGTATTTT
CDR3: CASSKSQDGLSSTDTQYF

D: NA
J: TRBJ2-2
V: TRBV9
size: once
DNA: TGTGCCAGCAGCGCCCCCTTCGGGGTCACCGGGGAGCTGTTTTTT
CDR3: CASSAPFGVTGELFF

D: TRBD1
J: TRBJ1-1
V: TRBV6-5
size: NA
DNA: TGTGCCAGCAGTCTCCGGGGACAGTTGAACACTGAAGCTTTCTTT
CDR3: CASSLRGQLNTEAFF

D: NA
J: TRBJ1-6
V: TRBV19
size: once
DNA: TGTGCCAGTAGTATAGCCGAGACTGCCTATTCACCCCTCCACTTT
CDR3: CASSIAETAYSPLHF

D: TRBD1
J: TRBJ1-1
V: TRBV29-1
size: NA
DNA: TGCAGCGTGGGACAGGGCAGTACTGAAGCTTTCTTT
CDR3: CSVGQGSTEAFF

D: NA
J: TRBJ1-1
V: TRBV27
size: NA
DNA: TGTGCCAGCAGTTCCCGGGGATTTGACACTGAAGCTTTCTTT
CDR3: CASSSRGFDTEAFF

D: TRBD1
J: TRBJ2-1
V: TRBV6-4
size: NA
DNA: TGTGCCAGCAGTGGAGGGACAGACTACAATGAGCAGTTCTTC
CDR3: CASSGGTDYNEQFF

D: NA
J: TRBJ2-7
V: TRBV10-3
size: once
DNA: TGTGCCATCAGTTCCGGGACTGCAGGCTACGAGCAGTACTTC
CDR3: CAISSGTAGYEQYF

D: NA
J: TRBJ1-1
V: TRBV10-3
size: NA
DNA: TGTGCCATCAATGACAAGGGGTTAAACACTGAAGCTTTCTTT
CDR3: CAINDKGLNTEAFF

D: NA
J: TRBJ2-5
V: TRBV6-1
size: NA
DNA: TGTGCCAGCAGTGAGGGCCGGGAGACCCAGTACTTC
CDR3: CASSEGRETQYF

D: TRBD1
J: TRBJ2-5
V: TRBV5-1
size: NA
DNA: TGCGCCAGCAGCTTGCTCGGACAGGGGGACCAAGAGACCCAGTACTTC
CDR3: CASSLLGQGDQETQYF

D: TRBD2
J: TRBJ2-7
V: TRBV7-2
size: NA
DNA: TGTGCCAGCAGCGAGCGGGGTTCCTACGAGCAGTACTTC
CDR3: CASSERGSYEQYF

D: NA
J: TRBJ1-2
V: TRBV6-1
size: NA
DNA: TGTGCCAGCAGTGAAATTACAGGCTATGGCTACACCTTC
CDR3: CASSEITGYGYTF

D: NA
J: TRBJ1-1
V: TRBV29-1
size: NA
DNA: TGCAGCGTTAATCGAGGTGCTGAAGCTTTCTTT
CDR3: CSVNRGAEAFF

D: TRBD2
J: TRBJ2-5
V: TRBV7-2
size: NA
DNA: TGTGCCAGCAGCTTAGGCGGGGGGGCGGAGACCCAGTACTTC
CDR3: CASSLGGGAETQYF

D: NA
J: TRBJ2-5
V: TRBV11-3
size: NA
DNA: TGTGCCAGCAGCTTAGATGGAGGTGGGAGGCAGACCCAGTACTTC
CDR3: CASSLDGGGRQTQYF

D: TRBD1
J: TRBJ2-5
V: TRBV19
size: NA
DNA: TGTGCCAGTGGGGCGAGGGGGCGAGAGACCCAGTACTTC
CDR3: CASGARGRETQYF

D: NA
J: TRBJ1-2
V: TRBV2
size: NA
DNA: TGTGCCAGCACCCCGACAGTGAACTCCTATGGCTACACCTTC
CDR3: CASTPTVNSYGYTF

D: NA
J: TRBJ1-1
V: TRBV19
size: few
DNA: TGTGCCAGTAGTATAGGGGGAGGAAGCACTGAAGCTTTCTTT
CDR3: CASSIGGGSTEAFF

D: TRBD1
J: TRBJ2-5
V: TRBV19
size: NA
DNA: TGTGCCAGTAGCGCCGGGACAGGGCGCCGAGAGACCCAGTACTTC
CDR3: CASSAGTGRRETQYF

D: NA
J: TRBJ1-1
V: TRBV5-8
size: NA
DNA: TGTGCCAGCAGCTTGGCCGGGAACACTGAAGCTTTCTTT
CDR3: CASSLAGNTEAFF

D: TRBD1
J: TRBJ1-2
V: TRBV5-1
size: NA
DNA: TGCGCCAGCAGCTTTCAGGGACAGGAGGATGGCTACACCTTC
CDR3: CASSFQGQEDGYTF

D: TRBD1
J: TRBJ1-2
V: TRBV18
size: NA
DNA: TGTGCCAGCTCCCGAGAAGGGGGCGGCTATGGCTACACCTTC
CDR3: CASSREGGGYGYTF

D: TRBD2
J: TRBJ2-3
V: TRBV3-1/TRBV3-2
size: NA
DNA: TGTGCCAGCAGCGGGTCAAGCGGGAGTACAGATACGCAGTATTTT
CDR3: CASSGSSGSTDTQYF

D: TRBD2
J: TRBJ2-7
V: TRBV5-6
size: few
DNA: TGTGCCAGCAGCCGTTTTTTGACGGGAGGGCCCTACGAGCAGTACTTC
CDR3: CASSRFLTGGPYEQYF

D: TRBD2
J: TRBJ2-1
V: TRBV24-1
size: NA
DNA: TGTGCCACCAGTGGGACTAGCGGGCTTGAGCAGTTCTTC
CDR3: CATSGTSGLEQFF

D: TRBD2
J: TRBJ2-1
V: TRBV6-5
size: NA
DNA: TGTGCCGGCAGGACTAGCGGGGGTTACAATGAGCAGTTCTTC
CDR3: CAGRTSGGYNEQFF

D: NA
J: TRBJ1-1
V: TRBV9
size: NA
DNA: TGTGCCAGCAGCGTAGGTAGGAACACTGAAGCTTTCTTT
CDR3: CASSVGRNTEAFF

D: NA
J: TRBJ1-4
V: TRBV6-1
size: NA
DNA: TGTGCCAGCAGTGAAGCGCTTCAGGGGACAACTAATGAAAAACTGTTTTTT
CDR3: CASSEALQGTTNEKLFF

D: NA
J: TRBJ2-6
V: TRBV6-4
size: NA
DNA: TGTGCCAGCAGTACCGACAGCTCTGGGGCCAACGTCCTGACTTTC
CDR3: CASSTDSSGANVLTF

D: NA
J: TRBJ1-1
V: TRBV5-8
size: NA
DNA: TGTGCCAGCAGCTATAACAGACTACTCGGCTTGACTGAAGCTTTCTTT
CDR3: CASSYNRLLGLTEAFF

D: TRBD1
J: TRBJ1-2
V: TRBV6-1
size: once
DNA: TGTGCCAGCAGTGATGTAACCAGGGGGCAGATGGGCGATGGCTACACCTTC
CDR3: CASSDVTRGQMGDGYTF

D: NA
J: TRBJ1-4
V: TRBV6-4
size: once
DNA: TGTGCCAGCAGTGACCGGGAAGGTGAAAAACTGTTTTTT
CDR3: CASSDREGEKLFF

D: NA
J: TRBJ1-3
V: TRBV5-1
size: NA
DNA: TGCGCCAGCAGCCCCCTGAGCCAGGGCAGAGGAAACACCATATATTTT
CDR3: CASSPLSQGRGNTIYF

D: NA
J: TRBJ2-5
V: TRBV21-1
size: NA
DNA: TGTGCCAGCAGCAAAGGAGAGGGGGCGCGGAATGAGACCCAGTACTTC
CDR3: CASSKGEGARNETQYF

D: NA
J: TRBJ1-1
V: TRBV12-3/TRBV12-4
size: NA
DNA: TGTGCCAGCAGCTCAGGGCTTTGGGCTGAAGCTTTCTTT
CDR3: CASSSGLWAEAFF

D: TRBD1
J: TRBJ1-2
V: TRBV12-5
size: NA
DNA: TGTGCTAGTGGTTTGTGGACAGGGGCCCTGGTGGACTATGGCTACACCTTC
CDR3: CASGLWTGALVDYGYTF

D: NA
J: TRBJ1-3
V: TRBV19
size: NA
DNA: TGTGCCAGTAGTAGGGGGGGGACATTCGGAAACACCATATATTTT
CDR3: CASSRGGTFGNTIYF

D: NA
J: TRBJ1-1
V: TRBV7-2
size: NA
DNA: TGTGCCAGCAGCTTCCGGACAGTGAACACTGAAGCTTTCTTT
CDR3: CASSFRTVNTEAFF

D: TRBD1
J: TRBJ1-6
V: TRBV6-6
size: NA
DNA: TGTGCCAGCAGTCCAGGGGGCTTGGAGTCACCCCTCCACTTT
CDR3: CASSPGGLESPLHF

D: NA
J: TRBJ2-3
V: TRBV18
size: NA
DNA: TGTGCCAGCTCACCCGACAGAAGCACAGATACGCAGTATTTT
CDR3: CASSPDRSTDTQYF

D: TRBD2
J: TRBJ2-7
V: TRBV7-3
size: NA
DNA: TGTGCCAGCAGCAACCCGGGGGGCGAGCAGTACTTC
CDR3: CASSNPGGEQYF

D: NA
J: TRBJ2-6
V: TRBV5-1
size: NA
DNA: TGCGCCAGCAGCTCCAACTCTGGGGCCAACGTCCTGACTTTC
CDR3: CASSSNSGANVLTF

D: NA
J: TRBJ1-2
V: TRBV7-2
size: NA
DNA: TGTGCCAGCAGTATGAGTTCTAACTATGGCTACACCTTC
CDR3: CASSMSSNYGYTF